This T cell receptor (beta chain) is drawn from a study of blood T cell repertoires in COVID-19. Across the study: Sources were T cells, B-cell-depleted T cells, or PBMCs; the material itself was cDNA or gDNA.

The CDR3 runs to 16 residues. Germline CDR1 and CDR2: SQVTM and ANQGSEA. V lost 4 bases and J lost 2; bases outside the gene matches: 14. Authors' methods: Counts of nucleated cells, estimated from reference gene primer amplification, were obtained. TCRdb's table, derived via immunoSEQ multiplex PCR, lists solely in-frame clones and lacks some. That table is the source of V, J and clone size, and D and trimming were worked out from the DNA. This sample carries approximately 290,000 clones, roughly 91% of them seen once, and the ten largest clones take about 0.8%. The sequence was collected from a man younger than 45 with acute or convalescent COVID-19. The rearrangement uses TRBV29-1 and TRBJ2-7, with TRBD1 matching 7 bases. Sequencing used peripheral blood. The CDR3 region has the DNA TGCAGCGTTGCACGTTCTCAGGGGGTAGTTCCCTACGAGCAGTACTTC. Amino acids: CSVARSQGVVPYEQYF.